The rows below give T cell receptor beta chains drawn from one sample of a study of T-cell memory formation after mild COVID-19. One entry per CDR3 protein, called by TCRdb with MiXCR from the 5' RACE reads. Of some 40,000 distinct CDR3 sequences listed, 7.3% are singletons. The sample comprised PBMCs or a T cell subset sorted from them (not recorded which). The source is a man younger than 35 who had mild COVID-19 (a few samples of this study predate the infection). Cell type and time point are not known. The CDR3 runs from the conserved cysteine through the conserved F or W. Each record gives: J gene, D gene, CDR3 length, clone size, V gene, CDR3 DNA, CDR3 protein. The D gene is left open where the match is weak. Size tells how often a clone was seen (once, few, many) or the class of an expanded clone, and some rows leave it out.

TRBJ2-6	.	16	many	TRBV5-1	TGCGCCAGCAGCTTGGGACCGAGCTCTGGGGCCAACGTCCTGACTTTC	CASSLGPSSGANVLTF
TRBJ2-5	TRBD2	16	.	TRBV10-3	TGTGCCATCAGTGAGTCTGCGGGGGGAGTAGGCGGGACCCAGTACTTC	CAISESAGGVGGTQYF
TRBJ2-2	TRBD2	15	many	TRBV7-9	TGTGCCAGCAGCTTCCGGACTAGCGGGGCCGGGGAGCTGTTTTTT	CASSFRTSGAGELFF
TRBJ1-5	.	20	.	TRBV4-1	TGCGCCAGCAGCCAAGCCCCTCCGGCACGGCGTATCAATAGCAATCAGCCCCAGCATTTT	CASSQAPPARRINSNQPQHF
TRBJ1-1	TRBD1	14	few	TRBV5-1	TGCGCCAGCAGCACGGGACAGCCGAACACTGAAGCTTTCTTT	CASSTGQPNTEAFF
TRBJ2-2	.	13	many	TRBV12-3/TRBV12-4	TGTGCCAGCAGCCCGGGGAACACCGGGGAGCTGTTTTTT	CASSPGNTGELFF
TRBJ2-1	.	15	.	TRBV3-1	TGTGCCAGCAGCCAAGGTCCACAGACCTACAATGAGCAGTTCTTC	CASSQGPQTYNEQFF
TRBJ2-3	.	12	many	TRBV7-2	TGTGCCAGCAGCTTAAACGCGGATACGCAGTATTTT	CASSLNADTQYF
TRBJ2-4	.	14	medium-sized	TRBV5-5	TGTGCCAGCAGCTTCCAGGGCGCCAAAAACATTCAGTACTTC	CASSFQGAKNIQYF
TRBJ1-2	.	15	.	TRBV5-1	TGCGCCAGCAGCCGACGGACAGAGGGGAACTATGGCTACACCTTC	CASSRRTEGNYGYTF
TRBJ1-2	.	12	few	TRBV20-1	TGCAGTGCAACGGCGGGGGCCTATGGCTACACCTTC	CSATAGAYGYTF
TRBJ2-5	TRBD1	14	.	TRBV20-1	TGCAGTGCTGATGGGACAGGGTCACGGGAGACCCAGTACTTC	CSADGTGSRETQYF
TRBJ1-1	.	16	many	TRBV2	TGTGCCAGCAGTGAAAGGGGGGGGGAAAAGAACACTGAAGCTTTCTTT	CASSERGGEKNTEAFF
TRBJ2-3	TRBD1	16	.	TRBV7-8	TGTGCCAGCAGCCCTTGGACAGGGGGCGGCGCAGATACGCAGTATTTT	CASSPWTGGGADTQYF
TRBJ1-3	.	16	many	TRBV7-2	TGTGCCAGCAGCTTCGTGGCGGGCTTATCTGGAAACACCATATATTTT	CASSFVAGLSGNTIYF
TRBJ1-1	.	13	.	TRBV20-1	TGCAGTGCTAGATTGGGGAGTGGGACTGAAGCTTTCTTT	CSARLGSGTEAFF
TRBJ2-3	.	13	.	TRBV7-2	TGTGCCAGCAGCCCAATGGTTGGGGATACGCAGTATTTT	CASSPMVGDTQYF
TRBJ2-1	.	16	few	TRBV4-2	TGTGCCAGCAGCCAAGCTTTGGACGGTCGATACAATGAGCAGTTCTTC	CASSQALDGRYNEQFF
TRBJ2-1	.	15	many	TRBV5-1	TGCGCCAGCAGCTTTGGTGGAGGCGCCTACAATGAGCAGTTCTTC	CASSFGGGAYNEQFF
TRBJ2-5	.	12	many	TRBV7-2	TGTGCCAGCAGCTGGGGGTTGGAGACCCAGTACTTC	CASSWGLETQYF
TRBJ2-1	.	13	few	TRBV20-1	TGCAGTGCGGCGGGGGCCAACTACAATGAGCAGTTCTTC	CSAAGANYNEQFF
TRBJ1-4	.	14	.	TRBV4-1	TGCGCCAGCAGCCCCGGACCGGCGGATGAAAAACTGTTTTTT	CASSPGPADEKLFF
TRBJ2-5	.	14	few	TRBV3-1	TGTGCCAGCAGCCACCCTAGCGTACAAGAGACCCAGTACTTC	CASSHPSVQETQYF
TRBJ2-1	TRBD1	14	many	TRBV12-3/TRBV12-4	TGTGCCAGCAGTTTAAGGGGGCGCTACAATGAGCAGTTCTTC	CASSLRGRYNEQFF